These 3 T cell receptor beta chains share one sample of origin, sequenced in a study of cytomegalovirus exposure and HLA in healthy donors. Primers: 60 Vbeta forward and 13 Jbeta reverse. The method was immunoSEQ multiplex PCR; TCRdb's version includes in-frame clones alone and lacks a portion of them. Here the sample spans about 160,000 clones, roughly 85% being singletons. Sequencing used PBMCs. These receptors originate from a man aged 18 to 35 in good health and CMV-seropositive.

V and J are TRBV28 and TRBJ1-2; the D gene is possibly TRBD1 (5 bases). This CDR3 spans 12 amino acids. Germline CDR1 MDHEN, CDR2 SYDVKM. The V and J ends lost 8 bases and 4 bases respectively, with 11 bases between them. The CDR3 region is CASQTAPYGYTF. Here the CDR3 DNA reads TGTGCCAGCCAGACAGCACCCTATGGCTACACCTTC.

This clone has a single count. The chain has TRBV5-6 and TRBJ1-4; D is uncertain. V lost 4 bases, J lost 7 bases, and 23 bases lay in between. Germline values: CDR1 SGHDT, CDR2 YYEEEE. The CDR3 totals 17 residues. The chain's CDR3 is CASSPTGRAVGGEKLFF. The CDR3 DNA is TGTGCCAGCAGCCCGACCGGGAGAGCGGTCGGTGGTGAAAAACTGTTTTTT.

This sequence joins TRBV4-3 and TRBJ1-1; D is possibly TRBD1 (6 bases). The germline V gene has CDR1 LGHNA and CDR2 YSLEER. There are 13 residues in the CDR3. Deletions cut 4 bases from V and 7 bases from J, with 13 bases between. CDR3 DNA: TGCGCCAGCAGCCGAGGGGACACCCTTGAAGCTTTCTTT. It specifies CASSRGDTLEAFF.